This T cell receptor (beta chain) was documented in a study of control samples from healthy donors and cancer patients. TCRdb's table, derived via immunoSEQ multiplex PCR, lists solely in-frame clones and lacks some. The table records 110,000 or so clones, 90% of them present only once. The length of the CDR3 is 15 residues. Germline assignment: CDR1 SGHRS and CDR2 YFSETQ. V was clipped by 2 bases and J by 6 bases, with 12 bases between them. The sequencing input was blood. The chain has TRBV5-1 and TRBJ1-6; no definite D call. The source is a human donor in good health. The donor label of this sample is uncertain. For the CDR3, the DNA is TGCGCCAGCAGCTTTAAGTCGGACCTTAATTCACCCCTCCACTTT. Translated, it gives CASSFKSDLNSPLHF.